Presented here are 12 T cell receptor beta chains from one specimen sequenced in a study of blood T cell repertoires in COVID-19. Libraries were prepared by immunoSEQ multiplex PCR; TCRdb keeps only in-frame clonotypes and omits some of them. Seen here are about 200,000 clones, 88% observed once, and the top ten hold about 1.7%. Sequencing input: peripheral blood. Receptor source: a man younger than 30 with active or convalescent COVID-19.

The chain recombines TRBV19 with TRBJ1-2; D unresolved. The V and J ends lost 3 bases and 2 bases respectively, with 7 bases between them. Germline CDR1 is LNHDA and CDR2 is SQIVND (reference sequence). The CDR3 covers 13 residues. CDR3 coding DNA: TGTGCCAGTAGTATCGATCAGAACTATGGCTACACCTTC. Protein product: CASSIDQNYGYTF.

This clone occurred once. V usage is TRBV7-6 and J usage is TRBJ2-1; a possible D gene is TRBD1 (5 bases). The CDR3 is 15 amino acids. V dropped 5 bases and J dropped 5 bases, with 16 bases sitting between them. Germline assignment: CDR1 SGHVS and CDR2 FNYEAQ. Here the CDR3 DNA reads TGTGCCAGCAGCCCTCAGGGCCTGAACAACAATGAGCAGTTCTTC. Protein sequence: CASSPQGLNNNEQFF.

The chain is built from TRBV18 and TRBJ1-2; 7 bases agree with TRBD1. The CDR3 consists of 13 residues. Germline trimming cut 2 bases from V and 7 bases from J; bases unmatched to any gene: 4. From germline, CDR1 is KGHSH and CDR2 LQKENI. The CDR3 DNA reads TGTGCCAGCTCACCAAGTCAGGGGGGTGGCTACACCTTC. Encoded protein: CASSPSQGGGYTF.

The chain carries TRBV7-2 and TRBJ2-7, with 7 bases lining up with TRBD1. CDR1 is SGHTA and CDR2 is FQGNSA in the germline V gene. V lost 1 base to trimming and J lost 5 bases; unmatched junction nucleotides: 8. The CDR3 is made up of 15 amino acids. The CDR3 DNA reads as TGTGCCAGCAGCTTAGTAATAGGGGGCATCGACGAGCAGTACTTC. This encodes CASSLVIGGIDEQYF.

This sequence joins TRBV2 and TRBJ2-3; D is unclear. Germline lookup yields CDR1 SNHLY and CDR2 FYNNEI. Trimming left V 4 bases short and J 6 bases short, with 5 bases between. There are 11 residues in the CDR3. CDR3 in DNA: TGTGCCAGCAGTGTATCCGATACGCAGTATTTT. It encodes CASSVSDTQYF.

This rearrangement joins TRBV30 to TRBJ2-2, with 8 bases aligning to TRBD2. This CDR3 is 18 amino acids long. Germline loops: CDR1 GTSNPN, CDR2 SVGIG (reference sequence). The V gene end was trimmed by 0 bases and the J gene end by 4 bases; junction bases not matched to a gene: 13. The CDR3 bases are TGTGCCTGGAGTGTAACGCCAGCGGGAGAGTTCGGCACCGGGGAGCTGTTTTTT. Encoded protein: CAWSVTPAGEFGTGELFF.

This clone was detected once. The rearrangement links TRBV5-5 to TRBJ1-1; D is possibly TRBD1 (5 bases). Per the germline V gene, CDR1 is SGHKS and CDR2 is YYEKEE (reference sequence). There are 14 residues in the CDR3. V was clipped by 4 bases and J by 1 base, with 11 bases between them. The CDR3 loop reads CASSGTRGNTEAFF. CDR3 nucleotides: TGTGCCAGCAGCGGGACTAGAGGGAACACTGAAGCTTTCTTT.

The chain uses TRBV9 and TRBJ2-1; D perhaps matches TRBD2 (6 bases). The CDR3 contains 15 residues. In germline, CDR1 is SGDLS, CDR2 YYNGEE. The ends were cut back, 0 bases at V and 8 bases at J, with 15 bases in the middle. CDR3 loop: CASSVGYLGEDEQFF. DNA of the CDR3: TGTGCCAGCAGCGTAGGCTATCTAGGGGAGGATGAGCAGTTCTTC.

Regarding this clone: The sample contains more than one DNA sequence encoding this CDR3. This chain links TRBV2 with TRBJ2-2; 7 nucleotides align to TRBD2. The ends lost 6 bases at V and 5 bases at J; junction bases unmatched: 6. The CDR3 sequence is 14 residues long. Germline V lookup: CDR1 SNHLY, CDR2 FYNNEI. CDR3 sequence reads: CASSRLASTGELFF. The DNA of the CDR3 is TGTGCCAGCAGCCGACTAGCCTCTACCGGGGAGCTGTTTTTT. The variable domain in full, completed from reference TRBV2 and TRBJ2-2, reads EPEVTQTPSHQVTQMGQEVILRCVPISNHLYFYWYRQILGQKVEFLVSFYNNEISEKSEIFDDQFSVERPDGSNFTLKIRSTKLEDSAMYFCASSRLASTGELFFGEGSRLTVL.

The rearrangement uses TRBV7-8 and TRBJ2-1; D not certain. This CDR3 contains 17 residues. V was clipped by 1 base and J by 6 bases, with 19 bases between them. Germline lookup yields CDR1 SGHVS and CDR2 FQNEAQ. CDR3 sequence reads: CASSLVVHTPHPNEQFF. The CDR3 bases are TGTGCCAGCAGCTTAGTCGTCCACACCCCACACCCCAATGAGCAGTTCTTC.

This rearrangement joins TRBV29-1 to TRBJ1-2, with a possible D match to TRBD1 (5 bases). The germline V gene encodes CDR1 SQVTM and CDR2 ANQGSEA. The CDR3 runs to 13 residues. Trimming removed 3 bases from V and 2 bases from J, with 10 bases in between. CDR3 DNA sequence: TGCAGCGTTGATAAGGGGATCAACTATGGCTACACCTTC. This encodes CSVDKGINYGYTF.

The CDR3 DNA follows: TGTGCCAGCAGTCTAATAGCAGAGAACACTGAAGCTTTCTTT. This gives the protein CASSLIAENTEAFF. This chain connects TRBV28 to TRBJ1-1, with D hard to call. Germline values: CDR1 MDHEN, CDR2 SYDVKM. The CDR3 spans 14 residues. Trimming took 5 bases from V and 1 from J, leaving 11 bases between them.